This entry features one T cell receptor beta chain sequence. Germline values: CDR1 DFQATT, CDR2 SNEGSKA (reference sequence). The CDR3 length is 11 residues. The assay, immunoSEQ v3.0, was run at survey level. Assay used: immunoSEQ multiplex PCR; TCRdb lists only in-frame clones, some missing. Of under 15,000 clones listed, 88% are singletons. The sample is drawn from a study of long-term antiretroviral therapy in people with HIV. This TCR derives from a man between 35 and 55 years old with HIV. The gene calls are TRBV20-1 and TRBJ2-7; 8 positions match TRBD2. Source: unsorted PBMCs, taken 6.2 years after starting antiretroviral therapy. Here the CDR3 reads CSVGGGYEQYF. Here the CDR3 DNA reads TGCAGCGTCGGGGGGGGTTACGAGCAGTACTTC.